This T cell receptor beta chain was retrieved from a study of T cells in Graves' hyperthyroidism and ophthalmopathy. Study-wide results and caveats: Ophthalmopathy got predicted by the model a median 6.5 months before its onset.

Researchers amplified the TCR beta CDR3 regions from RNA transcripts. First-round RT-PCR with HTBI primers amplified the TCR CDR3 region. TCRdb processed the multiplex PCR reads anew with MiXCR; each CDR3 protein has one entry. There are 550,000 to 650,000 distinct CDR3 sequences in the sample; approximately 15% occur only once, and 5% to 7% lies in the top ten. From germline, CDR1 is LNHDA and CDR2 SQIVND (reference sequence). CDR3 length: 11 residues. V gave up 3 bases and J gave up 9 bases, with 6 bases separating them. Concerning this clonotype itself: The target antigen is unknown.

Input material: blood. The sequence was obtained from a woman aged 25 to 39 with Graves' hyperthyroidism that later progressed to Graves' ophthalmopathy. The chain couples TRBV19 to TRBJ1-5; possible D gene TRBD1, 5 bases. CDR3 in DNA: TGTGCCAGTAGTATTGGGGGGCCCCAGCATTTT. Translation gives CASSIGGPQHF.